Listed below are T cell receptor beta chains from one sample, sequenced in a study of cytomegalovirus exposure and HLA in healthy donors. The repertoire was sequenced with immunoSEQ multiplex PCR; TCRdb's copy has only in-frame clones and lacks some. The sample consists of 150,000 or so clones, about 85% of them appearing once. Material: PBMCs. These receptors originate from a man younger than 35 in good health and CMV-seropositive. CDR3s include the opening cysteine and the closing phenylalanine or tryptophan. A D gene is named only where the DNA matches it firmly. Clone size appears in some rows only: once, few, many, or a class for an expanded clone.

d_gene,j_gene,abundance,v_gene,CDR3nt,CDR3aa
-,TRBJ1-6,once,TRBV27,TGTGCCAGCGGCTTAGGGGGAGGGGTAAATTCACCCCTCCACTTT,CASGLGGGVNSPLHF
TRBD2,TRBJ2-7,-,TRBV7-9,TGTGCCAGCAGCCCAGTTTCGGGGGGACTTTCCTACGAGCAGTACTTC,CASSPVSGGLSYEQYF
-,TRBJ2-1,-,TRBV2,TGTGCCAGCATGGGCGATGAGCAGTTCTTC,CASMGDEQFF
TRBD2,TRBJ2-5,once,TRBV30,TGTGCCTGTCCTCTAGCGGGAGGAGAGACCCAGTACTTC,CACPLAGGETQYF
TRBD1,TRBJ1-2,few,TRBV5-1,TGCGCCAGCAGCCCGTATGGACAGGGCGATGGCTACACCTTC,CASSPYGQGDGYTF
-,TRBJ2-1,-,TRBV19,TGTGCCAGTAGTACAATCGACAGGAGGAATGAGCAGTTCTTC,CASSTIDRRNEQFF
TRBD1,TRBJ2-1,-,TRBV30,TGTGCCTGTCGGCAGGGGGCGATAAATGAGCAGTTCTTC,CACRQGAINEQFF
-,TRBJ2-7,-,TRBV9,TGTGCCAGCAGCGCCGACAGGAGCTACGAGCAGTACTTC,CASSADRSYEQYF
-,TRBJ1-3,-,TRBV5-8,TGTGCCAGCAGCTCCACTACGAGGGAAAGAAACACCATATATTTT,CASSSTTRERNTIYF
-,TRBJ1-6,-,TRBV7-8,TGTGCCAGCAGCTTCGGAGCAGATCTAGGTTCACCCCTCCACTTT,CASSFGADLGSPLHF
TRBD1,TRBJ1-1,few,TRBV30,TGTGCCTGGAGTCGAGACAGGGCGGGGACTGAAGCTTTCTTT,CAWSRDRAGTEAFF
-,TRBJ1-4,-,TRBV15,TGTGCCACCAGCAGAGACCCGGGGGTGGGGGAAAAACTGTTTTTT,CATSRDPGVGEKLFF
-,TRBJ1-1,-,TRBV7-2,TGTGCCAGCAGCTTAGGAAGACAAAACACTGAAGCTTTCTTT,CASSLGRQNTEAFF
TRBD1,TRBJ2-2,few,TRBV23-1,TGCGCCAGCAGTCAATTACAGGGGGCGGGGGCCGGGGAGCTGTTTTTT,CASSQLQGAGAGELFF
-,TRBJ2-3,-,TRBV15,TGTGCCACCAGCAGAGATTGGGGCGGTGGGGTAACAGATACGCAGTATTTT,CATSRDWGGGVTDTQYF
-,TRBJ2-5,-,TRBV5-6,TGTGCCAGCAGCTTGGGATCTACGGGGGAGCAGTACTTC,CASSLGSTGEQYF
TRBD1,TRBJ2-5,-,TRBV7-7,TGTGCCAGCAGCGTACAGACAGGGGGCAGGGAGACCCAGTACTTC,CASSVQTGGRETQYF
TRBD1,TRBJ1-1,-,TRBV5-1,TGTGCCAGCAGCGCAGGAGACAGGGGATACACTGAAGCTTTCTTT,CASSAGDRGYTEAFF
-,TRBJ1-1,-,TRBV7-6,TGTGCCAGCAGCTTAGAGGGAACAGGGCCCACTGAAGCTTTCTTT,CASSLEGTGPTEAFF
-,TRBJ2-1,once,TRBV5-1,TGCGCCAGCAGCTTGGCCGACACCTCCCCCTACAATGAGCAGTTCTTC,CASSLADTSPYNEQFF
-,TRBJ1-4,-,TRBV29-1,TGCAGCGCGCGGGAGGGAGATGAAAAACTGTTTTTT,CSAREGDEKLFF
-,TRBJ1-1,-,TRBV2,TGTGCCAGCAGTGAGGGGGGAAAGAACACTGAAGCTTTCTTT,CASSEGGKNTEAFF
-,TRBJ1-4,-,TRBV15,TGTGCCACCTATCGAGGCGCAACTAATGAAAAACTGTTTTTT,CATYRGATNEKLFF
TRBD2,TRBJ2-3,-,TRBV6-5,TGTGCCAGCAGCTCAGGAGCGGGGGTGGTAGATACGCAGTATTTT,CASSSGAGVVDTQYF
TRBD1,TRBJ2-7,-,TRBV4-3,TGCGCCAGCAGCCAAGTGGGGACAGGGCCTTACACGAAGTACTTC,CASSQVGTGPYTKYF
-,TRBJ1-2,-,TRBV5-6,TGTGCCAGCAGCTCCTCCGACAGGTTCTATGGCTACACCTTC,CASSSSDRFYGYTF
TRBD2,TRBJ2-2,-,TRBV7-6,TGTGCCAGCAGCTTCCGGGGACTAGTTGGGGGCTACACCGGGGAGCTGTTTTTT,CASSFRGLVGGYTGELFF
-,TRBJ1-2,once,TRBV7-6,TGTGCCAGCAGCTCCAATCTAGGAGCTAACTATGGCTACACCTTC,CASSSNLGANYGYTF
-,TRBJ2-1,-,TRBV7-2,TGTGCCAGCAGCCCCACCCGGGGGAGCAATGAGCAGTTCTTC,CASSPTRGSNEQFF
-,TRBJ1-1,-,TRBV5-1,TGCGCCAGCAGCCAAGAGGGGGGGTGGGCTTTCTTT,CASSQEGGWAFF
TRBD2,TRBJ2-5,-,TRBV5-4,TGTGCCAGCAGCTTCACCAGCGGGGAACGCGAGACCCAGTACTTC,CASSFTSGERETQYF
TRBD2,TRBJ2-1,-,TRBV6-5,TGTGCCAGCAGTAGGGTACTAGCGGGGGGTAGAGAGCAGTTCTTC,CASSRVLAGGREQFF
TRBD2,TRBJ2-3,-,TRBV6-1,TGTGCCAGCAGGGGGCTAGCGGGGCCGTCAGATACGCAGTATTTT,CASRGLAGPSDTQYF
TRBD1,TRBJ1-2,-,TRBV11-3,TGTGCCAGCAGCTTAGGGGACAGCAGCTATGGCTACACCTTC,CASSLGDSSYGYTF
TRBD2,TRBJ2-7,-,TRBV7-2,TGTGCCAGCAGCTTAGGGTTAGCGGGGGGACCCTACGAGCAGTACTTC,CASSLGLAGGPYEQYF
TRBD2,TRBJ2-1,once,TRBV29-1,TGCAGCGTTGGTCTAGCGGGGGGGCCAAGGGAGCAGTTCTTC,CSVGLAGGPREQFF
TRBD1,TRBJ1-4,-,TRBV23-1,TGCGCCAGCAGTCATACCGACAGGGGCAATGAAAAACTGTTTTTT,CASSHTDRGNEKLFF
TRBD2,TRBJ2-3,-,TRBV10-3,TGTGCCATCAGCGGACTAGCAGGTAGCACAGATACGCAGTATTTT,CAISGLAGSTDTQYF
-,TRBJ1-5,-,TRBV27,TGTGCCAGCACGATACATAGCAATCAGCCCCAGCATTTT,CASTIHSNQPQHF
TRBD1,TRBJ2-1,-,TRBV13,TGTGCCAGCAGCCGAGGGGACAGCTCCTACAATGAGCAGTTCTTC,CASSRGDSSYNEQFF
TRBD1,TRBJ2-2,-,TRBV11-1,TGTGCCAGCAGCTTGGGACAGGGCGCGAACACCGGGGAGCTGTTTTTT,CASSLGQGANTGELFF
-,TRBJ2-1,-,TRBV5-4,TGTGCCAGCAGCTTTCAGGTGGGGGCCAATTACAATGAGCAGTTCTTC,CASSFQVGANYNEQFF
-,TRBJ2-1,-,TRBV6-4,TGTGCCAGCAGTGAATCCGGACAGACGCCCAATGAGCAGTTCTTC,CASSESGQTPNEQFF
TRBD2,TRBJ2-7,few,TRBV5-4,TGTGCCAGCAGGCTAGCGGGGGGGCCCTACGAGCAGTACTTC,CASRLAGGPYEQYF
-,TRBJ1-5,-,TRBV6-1,TGTGCCAGCAGTGAGACAGAGCCCCAGCATTTT,CASSETEPQHF
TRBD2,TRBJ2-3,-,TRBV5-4,TGTGCCAGCAGCCCTAGCGGGGGGTGGGCCACAGATACGCAGTATTTT,CASSPSGGWATDTQYF
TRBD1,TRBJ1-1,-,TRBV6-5,TGTGCCAGCAGTTACTCCCTAAGGGGGCGAACTGAAGCTTTCTTT,CASSYSLRGRTEAFF
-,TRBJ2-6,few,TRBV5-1,TGCGCCAGCAGCTTGGGGGGGGTCCCCTCTGGGGCCAACGGCCTGACTTTC,CASSLGGVPSGANGLTF